The 23 T cell receptor beta chains reported below all come from one sample, sequenced in a study of cytomegalovirus exposure and HLA in healthy donors. A multiplex PCR was run with 60 Vbeta primers and 13 Jbeta primers. Sequenced by immunoSEQ multiplex PCR; TCRdb stores in-frame clones only, minus some. The data show about 120,000 clones, over 65% seen once. Sequenced: PBMCs. The receptors were gathered from a middle-aged woman in good health and CMV-seropositive.

This clone was observed once. In DNA, the CDR3 is TGCGCCAGCACCAGCGGGGGAGCCTACGAGCAGTACTTC. Translation: CASTSGGAYEQYF. The chain employs TRBV5-1 and TRBJ2-7; TRBD2 aligns across 8 bases. V lost 6 bases to trimming and J lost 2 bases; unmatched junction nucleotides: 4. The CDR3 spans 13 residues. CDR1 SGHRS and CDR2 YFSETQ come from the germline V gene.

The chain employs TRBV11-2 and TRBJ2-2, with 8 bases matching TRBD2. The CDR3 is 16 amino acids. J lost 4 bases, V lost 4 bases, and 8 bases had no gene match. The germline V gene encodes CDR1 SGHAT and CDR2 FQNNGV. The CDR3 DNA reads TGTGCCAGCAGCTCCCGGACTAGCCCCAGCACCGGGGAGCTGTTTTTT. This codes for CASSSRTSPSTGELFF.

The chain links TRBV19 to TRBJ2-3; tentatively, D is TRBD1 (5 bases). Trimming pared 4 bases from V and 6 bases from J, leaving 14 bases between. Germline lookup yields CDR1 LNHDA and CDR2 SQIVND (reference sequence). This CDR3 has 14 amino acids. The CDR3 DNA is TGTGCCAGTAGTACGCCCCTGTCAGGGGATACGCAGTATTTT. Encoded protein: CASSTPLSGDTQYF.

The rearrangement uses TRBV5-1 and TRBJ2-1; TRBD2 is a possible D gene (6 bases). The V and J ends lost 4 bases and 6 bases respectively, with 17 bases between them. Looked up from germline, CDR1 is SGHRS and CDR2 is YFSETQ. The CDR3 contains 15 residues. The CDR3 here is CASSPSGTGANEQFF. DNA of the CDR3: TGCGCCAGCAGCCCCTCCGGGACTGGGGCCAATGAGCAGTTCTTC.

This clone was found a few times. CDR3 nucleotide sequence: TGTGCCAGCAGCTTAGTGCGGGGGCCGGGGAGCAATCAGCCCCAGCATTTT. Translating gives CASSLVRGPGSNQPQHF. The rearrangement uses TRBV7-9 and TRBJ1-5, with D maybe TRBD1 (6 bases). Trimming took off 1 base at V and 1 base at J, with 14 bases between the two ends. CDR1 is SEHNR, CDR2 FQNEAQ, per germline (reference sequence). The length of the CDR3 is 17 residues.

The J gene is TRBJ1-5, the V gene TRBV19; D is ambiguous. Looked up from germline, CDR1 is LNHDA and CDR2 is SQIVND (reference sequence). This CDR3 comprises 12 residues. Trimming left V 7 bases short and J 9 bases short, with 13 bases between. The CDR3 sequence is CASTATSGPQHF. In DNA, the CDR3 is TGTGCCAGTACCGCCACCTCGGGGCCCCAGCATTTT. Using reference TRBV19 and TRBJ1-5 for the parts outside the CDR3, the full variable domain is DGGITQSPKYLFRKEGQNVTLSCEQNLNHDAMYWYRQDPGQGLRLIYYSQIVNDFQKGDIAEGYSVSREKKESFPLTVTSAQKNPTAFYLCASTATSGPQHFGDGTRLSIL.

This clone has a handful of counts. The CDR3 nucleotides are TGTGCCAGCACCCAAAGGAGGGAAACCGGGGAGCTGTTTTTT. As protein: CASTQRRETGELFF. V usage is TRBV6-5 and J usage is TRBJ2-2; a possible D gene is TRBD2 (6 bases). CDR1 MNHEY and CDR2 SVGAGI come from the germline V gene. Deletions cut 7 bases from V and 5 bases from J, with 14 bases between. The CDR3 totals 14 residues.

J is TRBJ1-5 and V is TRBV19; TRBD1 might be the D (6 bases). V lost 1 base and J lost 7, with 14 bases in between. The CDR3 length is 15 residues. The germline V gene has CDR1 LNHDA and CDR2 SQIVND (reference sequence). CDR3 bases: TGTGCCAGTAGTATAGGTACAGGGCGATTACAGCCCCAGCATTTT. Its protein is CASSIGTGRLQPQHF.

The rearrangement links TRBV11-2 to TRBJ2-2; 11 bases are shared with TRBD2. The CDR3 covers 18 residues. CDR1 is SGHAT, CDR2 FQNNGV, per germline. The trim removed 5 bases at V and 2 bases at J, leaving 10 bases unmatched. CDR3 nucleotide sequence: TGTGCCAGCAGCCCCCCCCGACTAGCGGGGACAAACACCGGGGAGCTGTTTTTT. Protein product: CASSPPRLAGTNTGELFF.

This clone was found a few times. The chain has TRBV19 and TRBJ1-1, with 10 nucleotides matching TRBD1. With 11 bases clipped from V and 2 bases from J, the junction kept 5 bases outside the gene matches. The CDR3 is 13 residues long. Germline V gives CDR1 LNHDA, CDR2 SQIVND (reference sequence). The CDR3 nucleotides are TGTGCCGCCGACAGGGGGCGAAACACTGAAGCTTTCTTT. It translates to CAADRGRNTEAFF.

The V gene is TRBV5-1, the J gene TRBJ2-5; 8 bases map to TRBD1. In germline, CDR1 is SGHRS, CDR2 YFSETQ. The CDR3 is 16 residues long. The V gene end was trimmed by 3 bases and the J gene end by 2 bases; junction bases not matched to a gene: 9. The DNA of the CDR3 is TGCGCCAGCAGCTCCCCAGACAGGGGATCTCAAGAGACCCAGTACTTC. It encodes CASSSPDRGSQETQYF.

V and J are TRBV7-2 and TRBJ2-3; TRBD2 aligns across 8 bases. The CDR3 consists of 15 residues. In germline, CDR1 is SGHTA, CDR2 FQGNSA. Germline trimming cut 5 bases from V and 1 base from J; bases unmatched to any gene: 5. This CDR3 is CASSPSSGRTDTQYF. The CDR3 region has the DNA TGTGCCAGCAGCCCGTCTAGCGGGCGCACAGATACGCAGTATTTT.

The rearrangement links TRBV9 to TRBJ1-2; D possibly corresponds to TRBD1 (5 bases). This CDR3 has 14 amino acids. V was trimmed by 0 bases and J by 2 bases, leaving 8 bases between them. Germline assignment: CDR1 SGDLS and CDR2 YYNGEE. CDR3: CASSVADSNYGYTF. DNA for the CDR3: TGTGCCAGCAGCGTAGCTGACAGCAACTATGGCTACACCTTC.

This chain joins TRBV9 and TRBJ1-1, with a possible D match to TRBD1 (6 bases). From germline, CDR1 is SGDLS and CDR2 YYNGEE. The CDR3 runs 13 residues. Trimming cost V 3 bases and J 4 bases, with 10 bases left between them. Here the CDR3 DNA reads TGTGCCAGCAGCGGAACAGGGTCCACTGAAGCTTTCTTT. Encoded protein: CASSGTGSTEAFF.

V gene TRBV9 combines with J gene TRBJ1-2; a weak D match, TRBD1 (5 bases). The CDR3 is made up of 15 amino acids. Germline V lookup: CDR1 SGDLS, CDR2 YYNGEE. V lost 3 bases and J 4 bases, leaving 16 bases between the germline ends. In DNA, the CDR3 is TGTGCCAGCAGCGCACCCGGGGGTTTTGGCTATGGCTACACCTTC. The encoded protein is CASSAPGGFGYGYTF.

The CDR3 protein is CATSRDLSRRGYTF. The CDR3 DNA reads TGTGCCACCAGCAGAGACCTGAGCCGTCGAGGCTACACCTTC. The J gene is TRBJ1-2, the V gene TRBV15; D not certain. V lost 0 bases and J 8 bases, leaving 13 bases between the germline ends. CDR1 is LNHNV and CDR2 is YYDKDF in the germline V gene (reference sequence). This CDR3 has 14 amino acids. Variable domain in full (rest from reference TRBV15 and TRBJ1-2): DAMVIQNPRYQVTQFGKPVTLSCSQTLNHNVMYWYQQKSSQAPKLLFHYYDKDFNNEADTPDNFQSRRPNTSFCFLDIRSPGLGDTAMYLCATSRDLSRRGYTFGSGTRLTVV.

V usage is TRBV7-8 and J usage is TRBJ2-2; D gene uncertain. Germline loops: CDR1 SGHVS, CDR2 FQNEAQ. V was pared by 5 bases and J by 4 bases, with 8 bases between. This CDR3 contains 13 residues. The CDR3 spells CASSPGGTGELFF. As DNA, the CDR3 is TGTGCCAGCAGCCCAGGTGGCACCGGGGAGCTGTTTTTT.

This rearrangement joins TRBV13 to TRBJ2-1; no reliable D call. V was cut by 3 bases and J by 0 bases, with 15 bases left in between. The CDR3 covers 17 residues. CDR1 PRHDT and CDR2 FYEKMQ come from the germline V gene (reference sequence). The CDR3 DNA sequence: TGTGCCAGCAGCTTTGGCCGTAGGTGGAGCTCCTACAATGAGCAGTTCTTC. The encoded protein is CASSFGRRWSSYNEQFF.

The chain joins TRBV18 to TRBJ2-7, with D possibly being TRBD1 (6 bases). The length of the CDR3 is 17 residues. Trimming removed 5 bases at V and 6 bases at J, with 26 bases between. Germline assignment: CDR1 KGHSH and CDR2 LQKENI. As DNA, the CDR3 is TGTGCCAGCTCAGGAGGACAGCCTACAAGCTCCAGGCGCGAGCAGTACTTC. Amino acid sequence: CASSGGQPTSSRREQYF.

The chain uses TRBV4-1 and TRBJ1-1; D unresolved. CDR1 MGHRA and CDR2 YSYEKL come from the germline V gene. V was clipped by 1 base and J by 1 base, with 4 bases between them. The CDR3 consists of 13 residues. The CDR3 coding sequence is TGCGCCAGCAGCCAAGGACAGAACACTGAAGCTTTCTTT. Amino acid sequence: CASSQGQNTEAFF.

The chain couples TRBV19 to TRBJ1-2; maybe TRBD1 (6 bases). Germline CDR1 is LNHDA and CDR2 is SQIVND (reference sequence). Trimming took off 3 bases at V and 6 bases at J, with 8 bases between the two ends. The CDR3 loop spans 12 amino acids. CDR3 protein: CASSMGADGYTF. The CDR3 coding sequence is TGTGCCAGTAGTATGGGGGCGGATGGCTACACCTTC. Based on the CDR3 plus reference TRBV19 and TRBJ1-2, the full variable domain is DGGITQSPKYLFRKEGQNVTLSCEQNLNHDAMYWYRQDPGQGLRLIYYSQIVNDFQKGDIAEGYSVSREKKESFPLTVTSAQKNPTAFYLCASSMGADGYTFGSGTRLTVV.

This chain links TRBV15 with TRBJ1-5, with D possibly being TRBD1 (6 bases). The ends were cut back, 0 bases at V and 5 bases at J, with 11 bases in the middle. The CDR3 extends over 15 amino acids. CDR1 and CDR2 from the germline V gene are LNHNV and YYDKDF (reference sequence). In DNA, the CDR3 is TGTGCCACCAGCAGAGAACGCAGGGGCGATCAGCCCCAGCATTTT. Encoded protein: CATSRERRGDQPQHF.

The J gene is TRBJ2-7, the V gene TRBV9; 9 bases are a match to TRBD1. The CDR3 is made up of 17 amino acids. Germline assignment: CDR1 SGDLS and CDR2 YYNGEE. V lost 2 bases, J lost 2 bases, and 11 bases stayed unmatched. CDR3 DNA sequence: TGTGCCAGCAGCGTTACCCGGGACAGGGAAGTAGCCTACGAGCAGTACTTC. It encodes CASSVTRDREVAYEQYF.